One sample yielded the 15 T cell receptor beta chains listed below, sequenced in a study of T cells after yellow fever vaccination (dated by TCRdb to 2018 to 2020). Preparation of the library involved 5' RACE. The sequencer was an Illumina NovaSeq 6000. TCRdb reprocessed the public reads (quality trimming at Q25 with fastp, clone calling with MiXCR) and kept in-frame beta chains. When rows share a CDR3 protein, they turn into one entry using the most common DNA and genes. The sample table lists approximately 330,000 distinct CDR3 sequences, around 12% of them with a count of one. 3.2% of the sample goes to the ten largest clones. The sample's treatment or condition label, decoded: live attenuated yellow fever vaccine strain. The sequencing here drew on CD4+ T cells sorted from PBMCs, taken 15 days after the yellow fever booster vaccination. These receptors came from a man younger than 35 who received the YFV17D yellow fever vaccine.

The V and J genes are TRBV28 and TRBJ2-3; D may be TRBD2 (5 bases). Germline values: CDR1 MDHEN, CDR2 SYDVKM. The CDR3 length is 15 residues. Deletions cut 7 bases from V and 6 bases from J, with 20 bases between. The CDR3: CASTPSRRGKDTQYF. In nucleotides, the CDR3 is TGTGCCAGCACCCCCTCCCGGAGAGGGAAGGATACGCAGTATTTT.

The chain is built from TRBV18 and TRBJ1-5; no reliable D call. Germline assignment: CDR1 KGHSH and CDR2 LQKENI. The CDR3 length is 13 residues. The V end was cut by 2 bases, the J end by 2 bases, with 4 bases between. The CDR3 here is CASSPSGNQPQHF. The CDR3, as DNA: TGTGCCAGCTCACCATCGGGCAATCAGCCCCAGCATTTT.

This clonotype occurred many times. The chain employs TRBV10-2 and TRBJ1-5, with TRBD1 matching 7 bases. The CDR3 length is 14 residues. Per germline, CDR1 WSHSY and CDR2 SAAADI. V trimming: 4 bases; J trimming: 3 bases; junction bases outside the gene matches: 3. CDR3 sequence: CASSGQGHNQPQHF. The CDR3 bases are TGCGCCAGCAGTGGACAGGGCCACAATCAGCCCCAGCATTTT.

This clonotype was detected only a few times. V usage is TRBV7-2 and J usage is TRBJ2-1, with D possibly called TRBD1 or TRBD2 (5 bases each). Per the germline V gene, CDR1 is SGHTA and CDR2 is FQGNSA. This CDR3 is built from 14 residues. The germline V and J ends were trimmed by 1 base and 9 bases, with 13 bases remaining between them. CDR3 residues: CASSLGGQGGEQFF. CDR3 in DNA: TGTGCCAGCAGCTTAGGAGGGCAGGGCGGTGAGCAGTTCTTC.

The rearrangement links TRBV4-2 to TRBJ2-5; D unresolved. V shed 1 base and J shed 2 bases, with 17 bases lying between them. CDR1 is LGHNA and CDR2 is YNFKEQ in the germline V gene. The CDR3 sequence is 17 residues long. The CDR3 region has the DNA TGTGCCAGCAGCCAAGGGTTCGGATCCGGTCGTCAAGAGACCCAGTACTTC. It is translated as CASSQGFGSGRQETQYF.

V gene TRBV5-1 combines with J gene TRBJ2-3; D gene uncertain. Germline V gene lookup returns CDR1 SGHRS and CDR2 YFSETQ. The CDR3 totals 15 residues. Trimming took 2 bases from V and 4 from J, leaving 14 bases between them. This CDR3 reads CASSFSLPRSDTQYF. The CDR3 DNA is TGCGCCAGCAGCTTCAGCCTTCCACGCTCAGATACGCAGTATTTT.

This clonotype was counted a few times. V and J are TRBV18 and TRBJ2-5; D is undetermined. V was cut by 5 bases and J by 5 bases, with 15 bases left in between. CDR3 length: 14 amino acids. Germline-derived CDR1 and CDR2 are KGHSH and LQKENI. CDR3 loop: CASSSRNSRETQYF. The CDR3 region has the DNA TGTGCCAGCTCATCCAGAAACTCACGGGAGACCCAGTACTTC.

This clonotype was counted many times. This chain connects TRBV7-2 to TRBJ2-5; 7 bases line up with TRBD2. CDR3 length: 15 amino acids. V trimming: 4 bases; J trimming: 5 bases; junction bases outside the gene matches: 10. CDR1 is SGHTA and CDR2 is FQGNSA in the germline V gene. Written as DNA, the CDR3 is TGTGCCAGCAGCTGGACGGCGGGGGTTGGGGAGACCCAGTACTTC. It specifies CASSWTAGVGETQYF.

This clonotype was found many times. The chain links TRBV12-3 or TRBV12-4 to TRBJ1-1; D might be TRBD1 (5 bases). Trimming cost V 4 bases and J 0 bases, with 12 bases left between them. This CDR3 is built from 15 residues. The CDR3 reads CASSSPGGLNTEAFF. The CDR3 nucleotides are TGTGCCAGCAGTTCCCCTGGGGGACTGAACACTGAAGCTTTCTTT.

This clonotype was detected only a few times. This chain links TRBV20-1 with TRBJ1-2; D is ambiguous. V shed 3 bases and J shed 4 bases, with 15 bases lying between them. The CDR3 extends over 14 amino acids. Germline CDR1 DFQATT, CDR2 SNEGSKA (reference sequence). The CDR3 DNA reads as TGCAGTGCTAGGACCTTAGACATTGTCTATGGCTACACCTTC. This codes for CSARTLDIVYGYTF.

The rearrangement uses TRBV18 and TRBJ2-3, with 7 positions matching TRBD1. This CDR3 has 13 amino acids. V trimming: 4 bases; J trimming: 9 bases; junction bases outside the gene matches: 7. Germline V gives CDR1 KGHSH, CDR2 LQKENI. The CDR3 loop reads CASSQGDSSTQYF. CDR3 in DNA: TGTGCCAGCTCACAGGGGGACAGTAGCACGCAGTATTTT. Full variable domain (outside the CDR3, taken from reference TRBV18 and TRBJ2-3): NAGVMQNPRHLVRRRGQEARLRCSPMKGHSHVYWYRQLPEEGLKFMVYLQKENIIDESGMPKERFSAEFPKEGPSILRIQQVVRGDSAAYFCASSQGDSSTQYFGPGTRLTVL.

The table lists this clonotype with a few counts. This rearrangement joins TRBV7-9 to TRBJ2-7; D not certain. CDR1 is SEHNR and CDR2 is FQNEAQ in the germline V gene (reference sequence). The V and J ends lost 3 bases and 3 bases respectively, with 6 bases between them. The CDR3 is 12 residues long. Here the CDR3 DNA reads TGTGCCAGCAGCTTCGACCTCTACGAGCAGTACTTC. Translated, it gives CASSFDLYEQYF. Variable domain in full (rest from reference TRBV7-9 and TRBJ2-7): DTGVSQNPRHKITKRGQNVTFRCDPISEHNRLYWYRQTLGQGPEFLTYFQNEAQLEKSRLLSDRFSAERPKGSFSTLEIQRTEQGDSAMYLCASSFDLYEQYFGPGTRLTVT.

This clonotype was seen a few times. The CDR3 region has the DNA TGTGCCAGCAGCCCCCGCACGTCGGGGGGGGAATTAGATACGCAGTATTTT. It specifies CASSPRTSGGELDTQYF. J is TRBJ2-3 and V is TRBV7-6, with TRBD2 identical over 8 bases. The CDR3 runs 17 residues. The germline V gene encodes CDR1 SGHVS and CDR2 FNYEAQ. The trim removed 5 bases at V and 5 bases at J, leaving 15 bases unmatched. Complete variable domain (other parts from reference TRBV7-6 and TRBJ2-3): GAGVSQSPRYKVTKRGQDVALRCDPISGHVSLYWYRQALGQGPEFLTYFNYEAQQDKSGLPNDRFSAERPEGSISTLTIQRTEQRDSAMYRCASSPRTSGGELDTQYFGPGTRLTVL.

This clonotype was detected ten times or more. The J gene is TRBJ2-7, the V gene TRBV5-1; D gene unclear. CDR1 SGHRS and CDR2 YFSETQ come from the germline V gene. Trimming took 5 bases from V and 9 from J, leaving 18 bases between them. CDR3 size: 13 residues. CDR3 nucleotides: TGCGCCAGCAGTCCCGACGGACGAGTAGGGCAGTACTTC. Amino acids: CASSPDGRVGQYF.

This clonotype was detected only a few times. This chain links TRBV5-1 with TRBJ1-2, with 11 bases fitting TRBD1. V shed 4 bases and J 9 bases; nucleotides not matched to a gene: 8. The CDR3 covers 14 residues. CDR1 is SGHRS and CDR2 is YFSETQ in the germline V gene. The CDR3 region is CASSTGQGANSYTF. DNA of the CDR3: TGCGCCAGCAGCACTGGACAGGGGGCGAATAGCTACACCTTC.